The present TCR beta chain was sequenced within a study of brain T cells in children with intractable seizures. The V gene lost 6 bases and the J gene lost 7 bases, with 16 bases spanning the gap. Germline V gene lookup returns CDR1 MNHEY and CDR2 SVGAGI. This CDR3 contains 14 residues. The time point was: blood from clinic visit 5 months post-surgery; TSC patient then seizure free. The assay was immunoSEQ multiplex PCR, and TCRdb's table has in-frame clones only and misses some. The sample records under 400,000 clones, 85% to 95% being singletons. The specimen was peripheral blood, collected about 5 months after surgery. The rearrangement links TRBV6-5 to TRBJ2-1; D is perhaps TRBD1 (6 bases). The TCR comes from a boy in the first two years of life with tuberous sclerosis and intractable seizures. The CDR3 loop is CASSSNRVWNEQFF. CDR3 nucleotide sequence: TGTGCCAGCAGCTCTAACAGGGTCTGGAATGAGCAGTTCTTC.